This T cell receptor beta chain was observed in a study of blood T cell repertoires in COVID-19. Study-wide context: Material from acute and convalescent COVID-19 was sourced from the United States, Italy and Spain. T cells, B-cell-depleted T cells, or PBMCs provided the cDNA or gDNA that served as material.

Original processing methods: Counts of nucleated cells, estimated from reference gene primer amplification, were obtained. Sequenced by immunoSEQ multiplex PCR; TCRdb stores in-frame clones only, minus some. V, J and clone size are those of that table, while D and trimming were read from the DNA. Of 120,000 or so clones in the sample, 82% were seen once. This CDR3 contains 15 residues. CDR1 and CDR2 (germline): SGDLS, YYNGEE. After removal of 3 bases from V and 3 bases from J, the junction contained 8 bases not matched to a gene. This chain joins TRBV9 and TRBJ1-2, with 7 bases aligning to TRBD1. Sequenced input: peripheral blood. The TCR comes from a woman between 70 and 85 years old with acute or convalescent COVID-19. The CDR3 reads CASSALDRAYYGYTF. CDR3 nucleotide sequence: TGTGCCAGCAGCGCCCTCGACAGGGCTTACTATGGCTACACCTTC.